Each of the 21 T cell receptor beta chains below was sequenced from the same sample in a study of blood T cells in healthy people across ages (dated by TCRdb to between 2015 and 2017). Library preparation used 5' RACE. Sequencer: Illumina HiSeq 2500. A second PCR of roughly 7 to 11 cycles was performed with a sample-barcoded 5' primer and a J-beta primer mix. The public reads were quality trimmed at Q25 with fastp and then assembled into clones with MiXCR by TCRdb, keeping productive beta chains. Identical CDR3 proteins give one entry, which carries the most common genes and DNA. The sample has about 1,400,000 distinct CDR3 sequences on record, around 42% of them singletons. Clones ranked in the top ten supply 6.5% to 10% of the sample. The sample was blood. These TCRs come from a woman aged 18-30 years in good health.

The rearrangement joins TRBV6-4 to TRBJ2-1, with D hard to call. Germline assignment: CDR1 MRHNA and CDR2 SNTAGT. CDR3 length equals 13 residues. V was trimmed by 0 bases and J by 4 bases, leaving 4 bases between them. In DNA, the CDR3 is TGTGCCAGCAGTGACTCAGAGTACAATGAGCAGTTCTTC. Protein: CASSDSEYNEQFF.

The V call is TRBV7-3, the J call TRBJ2-5; 12 nucleotides align to TRBD1. The germline V gene has CDR1 SGHTA and CDR2 FQGTGA. The length of the CDR3 is 16 residues. Trimming removed 3 bases from V and 5 bases from J; junction bases left unmatched: 7. The CDR3 here is CASSLGDRGLSETQYF. CDR3 nucleotides: TGTGCCAGCAGCTTGGGGGACAGGGGGCTTTCGGAGACCCAGTACTTC. Filled out from reference TRBV7-3 and TRBJ2-5, the complete variable domain reads GAGVSQTPSNKVTEKGKYVELRCDPISGHTALYWYRQSLGQGPEFLIYFQGTGAADDSGLPNDRFFAVRPEGSVSTLKIQRTERGDSAVYLCASSLGDRGLSETQYFGPGTRLLVL.

The chain has TRBV5-1 and TRBJ2-7; a possible D gene is TRBD2 (5 bases). This CDR3 spans 15 amino acids. From germline, CDR1 is SGHRS and CDR2 YFSETQ. V was shortened by 1 base and J by 2 bases, with 13 bases between the two germline ends. The CDR3 protein is CASSLSGVPTYEQYF. CDR3 nucleotide sequence: TGCGCCAGCAGCTTGTCCGGGGTCCCCACCTACGAGCAGTACTTC.

This sequence joins TRBV11-1 and TRBJ1-4; D may be TRBD1 (5 bases). Trimming removed 6 bases at V and 6 bases at J, with 14 bases between. The CDR3 length is 14 residues. Germline V gene lookup returns CDR1 SGHAT and CDR2 FQDESV (reference sequence). The CDR3 spells CASSSRQFDEKLFF. DNA of the CDR3: TGTGCCAGCAGTTCACGACAGTTTGATGAAAAACTGTTTTTT.

The V gene is TRBV29-1, the J gene TRBJ2-3; 10 nucleotides line up with TRBD2. The germline gives CDR1 SQVTM, CDR2 ANQGSEA. V shed 8 bases, J shed 1 base, and the junction held 0 bases outside the gene matches. The CDR3 runs 12 residues. CDR3 bases: TGCAGCCTAGCGGGGGGCACAGATACGCAGTATTTT. Translating it yields CSLAGGTDTQYF.

The chain is built from TRBV12-5 and TRBJ2-7; TRBD1 aligns across 8 bases. Trimming at V came to 1 base and at J to 2 bases, leaving 7 bases not matched to a gene. CDR3 length: 16 amino acids. From germline, CDR1 is LGHNT and CDR2 FRNRAP. The CDR3 DNA sequence: TGTGCTAGTGGTTTGGGGGGACAGGCGGCTCCCTACGAGCAGTACTTC. This sequence encodes CASGLGGQAAPYEQYF.

The rearrangement links TRBV3-1 to TRBJ1-2; no clear D. Germline-derived CDR1 and CDR2 are LGHDT and YNNKEL (reference sequence). The CDR3 consists of 13 residues. The V and J ends lost 2 bases and 4 bases respectively, with 8 bases between them. The CDR3 nucleotides are TGTGCCAGCAGCCAAACAGCCATCTATGGCTACACCTTC. It translates to CASSQTAIYGYTF.

This clonotype has a handful of counts. The chain employs TRBV25-1 and TRBJ1-6; D is uncertain. Germline-derived CDR1 and CDR2 are MGHDK and SYGVNS. The CDR3 is 18 amino acids. Trimming removed 1 base from V and 4 bases from J, with 17 bases in between. DNA of the CDR3: TGTGCCAGCAGTGAATTTTTCCACGATCAGAAATATAATTCACCCCTCCACTTT. Amino acid sequence: CASSEFFHDQKYNSPLHF.

This chain links TRBV20-1 with TRBJ2-1; 9 positions match TRBD2. Germline V gives CDR1 DFQATT, CDR2 SNEGSKA (reference sequence). The CDR3 contains 14 residues. The V segment lost 6 bases and the J segment 9 bases; nucleotides outside the gene matches: 12. The CDR3 is CSALAATAGGEQFF. CDR3 nucleotides: TGCAGTGCCCTCGCCGCGACAGCGGGAGGTGAGCAGTTCTTC.

This chain uses TRBV20-1 with TRBJ2-7; 7 nucleotides match TRBD2. This CDR3 is 14 amino acids long. CDR1 is DFQATT and CDR2 is SNEGSKA in the germline V gene (reference sequence). V trimming: 6 bases; J trimming: 0 bases; junction bases outside the gene matches: 8. The CDR3 reads CSAPGRSRSYEQYF. The CDR3 nucleotides are TGCAGTGCCCCCGGGAGGTCCCGCTCCTACGAGCAGTACTTC.

The rearrangement uses TRBV29-1 and TRBJ1-1; D uncertain. This CDR3 is 13 amino acids long. The V end lost 4 bases, the J end lost 1 base, and 10 bases lay between the germline ends. CDR1 is SQVTM, CDR2 ANQGSEA, per germline. In DNA, the CDR3 is TGCAGCGTTGCGAAGAGTCGGAACACTGAAGCTTTCTTT. It translates to CSVAKSRNTEAFF.

This clonotype was detected a few times. This rearrangement joins TRBV14 to TRBJ1-1; D is ambiguous. V was cut by 2 bases and J by 0 bases, with 7 bases left in between. The CDR3 is 14 residues long. The germline V gene encodes CDR1 SGHDN and CDR2 FVKESK. The CDR3 loop reads CASSQHSMNTEAFF. Written as DNA, the CDR3 is TGTGCCAGCAGCCAACACAGCATGAACACTGAAGCTTTCTTT.

This chain links TRBV5-1 with TRBJ1-1; D not resolved. Looked up from germline, CDR1 is SGHRS and CDR2 is YFSETQ. CDR3 size: 16 residues. V shed 1 base and J shed 1 base, with 14 bases lying between them. CDR3 region: CASSLLANEGNTEAFF. CDR3 nucleotide sequence: TGCGCCAGCAGCTTGTTAGCCAATGAGGGGAACACTGAAGCTTTCTTT. Based on the CDR3 plus reference TRBV5-1 and TRBJ1-1, the full variable domain is KAGVTQTPRYLIKTRGQQVTLSCSPISGHRSVSWYQQTPGQGLQFLFEYFSETQRNKGNFPGRFSGRQFSNSRSEMNVSTLELGDSALYLCASSLLANEGNTEAFFGQGTRLTVV.

This clonotype came up many times. The chain has TRBV29-1 and TRBJ2-5; D ambiguous. V was clipped by 8 bases and J by 1 base, with 11 bases between them. CDR3 size: 12 residues. CDR1 is SQVTM and CDR2 is ANQGSEA in the germline V gene. CDR3 amino acids: CSTSGIQETQYF. The CDR3 DNA sequence: TGCAGCACCAGTGGGATCCAAGAGACCCAGTACTTC.

J is TRBJ1-3 and V is TRBV16, with D unresolved. Between the trimmed V and J ends, which lost 5 bases and 0 bases, there was a span of 5 bases. Germline loops: CDR1 KGHSY, CDR2 FQNENV. The CDR3 runs 13 residues. The CDR3, as DNA: TGTGCCAGCAGCGTGGGCTCTGGAAACACCATATATTTT. It is translated as CASSVGSGNTIYF.

Worth noting for this clonotype: One end of the junction is discordant with germline, which a read error may explain. V gene TRBV18 combines with J gene TRBJ2-4; D possibly corresponds to TRBD1 (6 bases). CDR3 size: 14 residues. Germline values: CDR1 KGHSH, CDR2 LQKENI. CDR3 loop: CASSHDRTKDIQYF. The CDR3 bases are TGTGCCAGCTCCCACGACAGGACCAAAGACATTCAGTACTTC.

This clonotype has more than one count but fewer than ten. CDR3 in amino acids: CSASMGLSTDTQYF. Here the CDR3 DNA reads TGCAGTGCTAGCATGGGACTGAGCACAGATACGCAGTATTTT. This chain uses TRBV20-1 with TRBJ2-3; maybe TRBD2 (6 bases). This CDR3 is built from 14 residues. V was shortened by 3 bases and J by 0 bases, with 10 bases between the two germline ends. Germline V gene sequence: CDR1 DFQATT, CDR2 SNEGSKA (reference sequence).

V usage is TRBV5-1 and J usage is TRBJ1-1; unclear D gene. This CDR3 region has 15 residues. V dropped 1 base and J dropped 1 base, with 11 bases sitting between them. The germline V gene encodes CDR1 SGHRS and CDR2 YFSETQ. The CDR3 region has the DNA TGCGCCAGCAGCTTGCCTTTGGCGACGAACACTGAAGCTTTCTTT. Translated: CASSLPLATNTEAFF.

The J gene is TRBJ1-1, the V gene TRBV6-1; 7 nucleotides agree with TRBD1. Germline trimming cut 2 bases from V and 2 bases from J; bases unmatched to any gene: 17. The CDR3 is 19 amino acids. Germline values: CDR1 MNHNS, CDR2 SASEGT. CDR3 nucleotide sequence: TGTGCCAGCAGTGAATTCATAGGCTTGGCCGGGACAGAAAACACTGAAGCTTTCTTT. Its protein product is CASSEFIGLAGTENTEAFF.

The table lists this clonotype with a few counts. The chain is built from TRBV7-9 and TRBJ2-3; 13 bases match TRBD2. The CDR3 sequence is 18 residues long. The germline V gene has CDR1 SEHNR and CDR2 FQNEAQ (reference sequence). Trimming cost V 5 bases and J 6 bases; bases outside gene matches: 14. The CDR3 sequence: CASSTWTSGRTLADTQYF. The CDR3 DNA sequence: TGTGCCAGCAGCACATGGACTAGCGGGAGAACCTTAGCGGATACGCAGTATTTT. The full variable domain, rest sourced from reference TRBV7-9 and TRBJ2-3, is DTGVSQNPRHKITKRGQNVTFRCDPISEHNRLYWYRQTLGQGPEFLTYFQNEAQLEKSRLLSDRFSAERPKGSFSTLEIQRTEQGDSAMYLCASSTWTSGRTLADTQYFGPGTRLTVL.

The chain joins TRBV7-2 to TRBJ2-3; 11 nucleotides agree with TRBD2. V trimming: 5 bases; J trimming: 5 bases; junction bases outside the gene matches: 9. Per the germline V gene, CDR1 is SGHTA and CDR2 is FQGNSA. This CDR3 spans 16 amino acids. CDR3 nucleotides: TGTGCCAGCAGCAACCCCGGGACTAGCGGAATAGATACGCAGTATTTT. It translates to CASSNPGTSGIDTQYF.